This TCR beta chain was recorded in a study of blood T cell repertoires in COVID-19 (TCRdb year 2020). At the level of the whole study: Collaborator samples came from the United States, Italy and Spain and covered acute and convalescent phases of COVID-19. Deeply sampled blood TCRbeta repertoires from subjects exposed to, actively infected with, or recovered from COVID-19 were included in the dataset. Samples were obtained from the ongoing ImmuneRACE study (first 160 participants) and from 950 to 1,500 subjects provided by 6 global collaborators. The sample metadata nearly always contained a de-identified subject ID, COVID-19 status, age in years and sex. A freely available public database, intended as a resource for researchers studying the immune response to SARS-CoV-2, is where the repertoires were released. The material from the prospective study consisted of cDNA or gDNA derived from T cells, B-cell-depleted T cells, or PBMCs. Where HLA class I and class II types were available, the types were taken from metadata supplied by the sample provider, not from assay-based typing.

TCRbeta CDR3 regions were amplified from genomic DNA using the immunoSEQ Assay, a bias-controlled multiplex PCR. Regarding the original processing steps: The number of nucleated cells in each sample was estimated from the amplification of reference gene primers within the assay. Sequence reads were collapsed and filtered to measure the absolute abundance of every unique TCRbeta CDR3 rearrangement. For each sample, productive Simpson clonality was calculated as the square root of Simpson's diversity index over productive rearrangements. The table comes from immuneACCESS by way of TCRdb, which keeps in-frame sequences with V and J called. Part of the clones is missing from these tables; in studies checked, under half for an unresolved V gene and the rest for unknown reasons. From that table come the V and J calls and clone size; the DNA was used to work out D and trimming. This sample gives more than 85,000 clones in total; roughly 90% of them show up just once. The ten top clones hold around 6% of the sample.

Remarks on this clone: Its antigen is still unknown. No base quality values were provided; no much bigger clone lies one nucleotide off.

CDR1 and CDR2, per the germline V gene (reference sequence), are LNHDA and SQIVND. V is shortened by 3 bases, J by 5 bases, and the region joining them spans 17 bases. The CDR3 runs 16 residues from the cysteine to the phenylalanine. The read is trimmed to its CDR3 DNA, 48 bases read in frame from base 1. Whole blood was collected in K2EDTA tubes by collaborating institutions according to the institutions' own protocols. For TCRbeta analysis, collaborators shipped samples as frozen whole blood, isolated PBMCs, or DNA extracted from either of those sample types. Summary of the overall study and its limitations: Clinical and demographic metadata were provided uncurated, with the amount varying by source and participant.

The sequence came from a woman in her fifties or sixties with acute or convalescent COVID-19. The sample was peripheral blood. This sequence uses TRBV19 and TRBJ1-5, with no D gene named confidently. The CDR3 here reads CASSIPGARNHQPQHF. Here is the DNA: TGTGCCAGTAGTATCCCCGGAGCGCGTAATCATCAGCCCCAGCATTTT.